This entry describes one TCR beta chain. Its target is unknown. The data were taken from a study of cytomegalovirus exposure and HLA in healthy donors. Study-wide findings and caveats: Rare TCR sequences dominated, though some public TCRs recurred in many donors.

The repertoire was sequenced with immunoSEQ multiplex PCR; TCRdb's copy has only in-frame clones and lacks some. The table includes some 150,000 clones, roughly nine tenths detected once. V lost 2 bases and J lost 5; bases outside the gene matches: 4. This CDR3 spans 14 amino acids. CDR1 and CDR2 from the germline V gene are SEHNR and FQNEAQ (reference sequence). Sequencing was performed on PBMCs. The receptor comes from a woman aged 18-30 years in good health and CMV-seropositive. V is TRBV7-9 and J is TRBJ2-3, with 7 bases fitting TRBD2. The CDR3 spells CASSLSLALDTQYF. DNA of the CDR3: TGTGCCAGCAGCTTATCACTAGCGTTAGATACGCAGTATTTT.